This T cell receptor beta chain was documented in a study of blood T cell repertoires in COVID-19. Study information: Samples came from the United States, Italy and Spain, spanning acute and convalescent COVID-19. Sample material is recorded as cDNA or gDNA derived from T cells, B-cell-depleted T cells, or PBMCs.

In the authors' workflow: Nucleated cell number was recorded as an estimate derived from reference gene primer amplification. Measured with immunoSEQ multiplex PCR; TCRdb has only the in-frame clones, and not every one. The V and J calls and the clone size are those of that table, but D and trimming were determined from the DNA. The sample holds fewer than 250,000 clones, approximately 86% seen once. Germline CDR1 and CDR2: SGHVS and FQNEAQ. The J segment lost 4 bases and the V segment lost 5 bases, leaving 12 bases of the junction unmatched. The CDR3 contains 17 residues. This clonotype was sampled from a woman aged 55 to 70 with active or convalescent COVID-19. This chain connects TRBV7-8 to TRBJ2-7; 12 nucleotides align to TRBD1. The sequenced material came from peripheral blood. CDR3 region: CASSARDRGPQRYEQYF. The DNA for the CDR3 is TGTGCCAGCAGCGCCCGGGACAGGGGGCCTCAACGTTACGAGCAGTACTTC.